One sample yielded the 5 T cell receptor beta chains listed below, sequenced in a study of CD8 T cells in ankylosing spondylitis. General study points: Typical of ankylosing spondylitis blood, it appeared, was a TCR beta motif of about eight highly homologous variants.

A single record per CDR3 protein comes from TCRdb applying MiXCR to the 5' RACE reads. The repertoire includes 450,000 to 550,000 distinct CDR3 sequences, over 4% of them detected once, and 3% to 4% sits in the top ten. Antigen specificity for these receptors is unknown. The specimen sequenced was blood, either unsorted or a sorted T cell fraction (not recorded which). These receptors came from a male donor with ankylosing spondylitis.

Ten or more counts support this clonotype. The chain couples TRBV20-1 to TRBJ2-3, with 7 bases identical to TRBD2. The ends lost 6 bases at V and 0 bases at J; junction bases unmatched: 6. The CDR3 consists of 14 residues. CDR1 and CDR2 (germline): DFQATT, SNEGSKA (reference sequence). CDR3 sequence reads: CSAPTSASTDTQYF. The CDR3 DNA reads TGCAGTGCCCCAACTAGCGCCAGCACAGATACGCAGTATTTT.

This clonotype was seen ten or more times. J is TRBJ1-1 and V is TRBV6-5; D uncertain. Germline V gene lookup returns CDR1 MNHEY and CDR2 SVGAGI. This CDR3 spans 14 amino acids. Between the trimmed V and J ends, which lost 2 bases and 1 base, there was a span of 8 bases. CDR3 DNA sequence: TGTGCCAGCAGTTACGTTGAAGCGAACACTGAAGCTTTCTTT. Protein product: CASSYVEANTEAFF.

This clonotype was observed many times. V gene TRBV7-3 combines with J gene TRBJ2-5; the match to TRBD1 covers 7 bases. The germline V gene has CDR1 SGHTA and CDR2 FQGTGA. The CDR3 runs 13 residues. The trim removed 6 bases at V and 5 bases at J, leaving 6 bases unmatched. CDR3 sequence reads: CASSPTQGETQYF. The CDR3 coding sequence is TGTGCCAGCAGTCCGACACAGGGGGAGACCCAGTACTTC.

Ten or more counts support this clonotype. The rearrangement joins TRBV6-6 to TRBJ1-1; D is perhaps TRBD1 (5 bases). V dropped 6 bases and J dropped 10 bases, with 18 bases sitting between them. The germline V gene encodes CDR1 MNHNY and CDR2 SVGAGI (reference sequence). The CDR3 contains 13 residues. The CDR3 region has the DNA TGTGCCAGCAGCTTACAGGTTTTTGAAGGAGCTTTCTTT. Protein: CASSLQVFEGAFF.

This chain connects TRBV6-5 to TRBJ1-1; TRBD1 is a possible D gene (6 bases). V shed 5 bases and J shed 4 bases, with 8 bases lying between them. CDR3 size: 12 residues. Germline-derived CDR1 and CDR2 are MNHEY and SVGAGI. The DNA of the CDR3 is TGTGCCAGCAGTAGGGGGATCACTGAAGCTTTCTTT. Its protein product is CASSRGITEAFF.